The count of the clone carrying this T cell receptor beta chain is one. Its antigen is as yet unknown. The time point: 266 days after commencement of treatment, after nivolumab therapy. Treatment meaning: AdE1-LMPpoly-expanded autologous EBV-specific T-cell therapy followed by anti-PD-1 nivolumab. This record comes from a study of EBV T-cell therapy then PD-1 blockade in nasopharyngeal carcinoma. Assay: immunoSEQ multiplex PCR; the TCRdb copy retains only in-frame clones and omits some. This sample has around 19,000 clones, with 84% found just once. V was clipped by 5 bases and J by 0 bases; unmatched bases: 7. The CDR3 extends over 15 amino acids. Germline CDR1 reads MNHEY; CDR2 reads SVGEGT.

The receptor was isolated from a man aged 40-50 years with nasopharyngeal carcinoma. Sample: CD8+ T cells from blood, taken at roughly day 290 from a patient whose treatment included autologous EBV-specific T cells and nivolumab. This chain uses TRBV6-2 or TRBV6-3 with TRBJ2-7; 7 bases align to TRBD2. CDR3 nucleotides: TGTGCCAGCAGTCTCCGGGGGGATGCCTCCTACGAGCAGTACTTC. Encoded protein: CASSLRGDASYEQYF.